The rows below give T cell receptor beta chains drawn from one sample of a study of blood T cell repertoires in COVID-19. Repertoires were generated with immunoSEQ multiplex PCR, while TCRdb's copy carries only in-frame clones and drops some. The top ten hold about 3% of the sample, which has 350,000 to 450,000 clones, around nine tenths seen once. Sequenced material: peripheral blood. The receptor source for this set is a human donor in a cohort sampled during active COVID-19. Each CDR3 is given with its conserved first and last residue. A D gene is named only where the DNA matches it firmly. Clone size is given for some rows only: seen once, a few or many times, or a class if the clone is expanded.

TRBV7-8	TRBD1	TRBJ2-7	-	CASSLAGTGAPEEQYF	TGTGCCAGCAGCCTTGCCGGGACAGGGGCTCCAGAAGAGCAGTACTTC
TRBV4-2	-	TRBJ2-4	-	CASSQDVGTGADIQYF	TGTGCCAGCAGCCAAGACGTTGGAACGGGAGCAGACATTCAGTACTTC
TRBV5-1	-	TRBJ1-5	-	CASSLEQGQPQHF	TGCGCCAGCAGCTTGGAGCAGGGCCAGCCCCAGCATTTT
TRBV11-2	-	TRBJ2-2	-	CASSFSGVKGGELFF	TGTGCCAGCAGCTTCTCGGGGGTGAAGGGCGGGGAGCTGTTTTTT
TRBV24-1	-	TRBJ2-5	-	CATSGTSAGRGETQYF	TGTGCCACCAGCGGTACTTCGGCGGGGAGAGGAGAGACCCAGTACTTC
TRBV5-1	-	TRBJ1-2	-	CASSLVGRANYGYTF	TGCGCCAGCAGCTTAGTCGGCAGGGCTAACTATGGCTACACCTTC
TRBV11-3	TRBD2	TRBJ2-3	-	CASARGGSTDTQYF	TGTGCCAGCGCCCGGGGGGGGAGCACAGATACGCAGTATTTT
TRBV7-9	-	TRBJ1-2	-	CASSFGEGGGYTF	TGTGCCAGCAGCTTTGGGGAAGGGGGTGGCTACACCTTC
TRBV5-1	-	TRBJ1-4	few	CASSLSGGLYEKLFF	TGCGCCAGCAGCTTGTCAGGCGGGCTCTATGAAAAACTGTTTTTT
TRBV28	-	TRBJ1-5	-	CASGQLNQPQHF	TGTGCCAGCGGGCAACTGAATCAGCCCCAGCATTTT
TRBV2	-	TRBJ1-5	once	CASNPSGPPQPQHF	TGTGCCAGCAACCCTAGTGGCCCTCCCCAGCCCCAGCATTTT
TRBV7-2	TRBD2	TRBJ2-3	-	CASSLVGGSSDTQYF	TGTGCCAGCAGCTTAGTGGGCGGGAGCTCAGATACGCAGTATTTT
TRBV3-1/TRBV3-2	-	TRBJ2-7	few	CASSQGQGTYEQYF	TGTGCCAGCAGCCAGGGGCAGGGGACCTACGAGCAGTACTTC
TRBV5-8	-	TRBJ1-3	-	CASSLTTVFRNTIYF	TGTGCCAGCAGCCTCACGACAGTTTTTAGAAACACCATATATTTT
TRBV2	TRBD2	TRBJ2-1	-	CASSEWGGSSNEQFF	TGTGCCAGCAGTGAATGGGGCGGGAGCTCCAATGAGCAGTTCTTC
TRBV5-5	-	TRBJ2-7	-	CASSLANGAYEQYF	TGTGCCAGCAGCTTGGCCAACGGGGCCTACGAGCAGTACTTC
TRBV30	-	TRBJ1-1	-	CAWTRQGNTEAFF	TGTGCCTGGACCCGGCAGGGAAACACTGAAGCTTTCTTT
TRBV6-6	-	TRBJ2-2	-	CAANRAGGELFF	TGTGCCGCCAACAGGGCGGGCGGGGAGCTGTTTTTT
TRBV2	TRBD1	TRBJ1-4	-	CASSLDRPATNEKLFF	TGTGCCAGCAGTCTGGACAGGCCGGCAACTAATGAAAAACTGTTTTTT
TRBV5-1	-	TRBJ2-1	-	CASSLVGAGREQFF	TGCGCCAGCAGCTTGGTAGGGGCGGGGAGGGAGCAGTTCTTC
TRBV18	TRBD1	TRBJ1-4	-	CASSPLPGQMYEKLFF	TGTGCCAGCTCACCGCTACCGGGACAGATGTATGAAAAACTGTTTTTT
TRBV5-1	TRBD2	TRBJ2-3	once	CASSLGTSRGADTQYF	TGCGCCAGCAGCTTGGGGACTAGCCGGGGGGCAGATACGCAGTATTTT
TRBV19	-	TRBJ1-5	-	CASSIPGDNSNQPQHF	TGTGCCAGTAGTATCCCCGGGGATAATAGCAATCAGCCCCAGCATTTT
TRBV7-7	-	TRBJ2-5	-	CASSLAQGRQETQYF	TGTGCTAGCAGCTTAGCGCAGGGAAGACAAGAGACCCAGTACTTC
TRBV5-1	TRBD1	TRBJ2-7	once	CASSLGTGYDEQYF	TGCGCCAGCAGCTTGGGGACAGGGTACGACGAGCAGTACTTC
TRBV18	-	TRBJ1-4	-	CASSILGTRAEKLFF	TGTGCCAGCTCAATCTTGGGGACTCGGGCGGAAAAACTGTTTTTT
TRBV5-1	-	TRBJ1-2	-	CASSFRTTQGWEHGYTF	TGCGCCAGCAGCTTCCGGACAACACAGGGATGGGAGCATGGCTACACCTTC
TRBV7-2	-	TRBJ2-1	once	CASSQLGGQISYNEQFF	TGTGCCAGCAGCCAATTGGGGGGGCAGATCTCCTACAATGAGCAGTTCTTC
TRBV19	-	TRBJ1-6	-	CASSISGDGTYNSPLHF	TGTGCCAGTAGTATCTCAGGGGATGGCACCTATAATTCACCCCTCCACTTT
TRBV5-1	TRBD1	TRBJ2-7	-	CASSYGQGSSYEQYF	TGCGCCAGCAGCTACGGACAGGGAAGCTCCTACGAGCAGTACTTC
TRBV11-2	-	TRBJ2-1	-	CASSSTGYNEQFF	TGTGCCAGCAGCTCAACAGGGTACAATGAGCAGTTCTTC
TRBV12-3/TRBV12-4	-	TRBJ1-1	-	CASSSTFNTEAFF	TGTGCCAGCAGTTCCACATTCAACACTGAAGCTTTCTTT
TRBV11-2	-	TRBJ2-3	-	CASSPRAGGTDTQYF	TGTGCCAGCAGCCCTAGGGCGGGCGGCACAGATACGCAGTATTTT
TRBV28	-	TRBJ1-2	-	CASSLGGVEGDYGYTF	TGTGCCAGCAGTTTAGGGGGGGTAGAGGGCGACTATGGCTACACCTTC
TRBV27	TRBD2	TRBJ2-3	-	CASSPRRLAGSDTQYF	TGTGCCAGCAGTCCCCGGCGGCTAGCGGGATCTGATACGCAGTATTTT
TRBV7-2	TRBD2	TRBJ2-7	-	CASSLEGYSGSSLGEQYF	TGTGCCAGCAGCTTAGAGGGGTATAGCGGGAGCAGTTTGGGTGAGCAGTACTTC
TRBV5-1	TRBD1	TRBJ1-2	once	CASSTGTGGRYGYTF	TGCGCCAGCAGCACCGGGACAGGGGGTCGCTATGGCTACACCTTC
TRBV12-3/TRBV12-4	-	TRBJ1-1	few	CASSLEPDEAFF	TGTGCCAGCAGTTTAGAACCAGATGAAGCTTTCTTT
TRBV6-5	-	TRBJ1-2	-	CASSYSSGNYGYTF	TGTGCCAGCAGTTACTCGTCGGGGAACTATGGCTACACCTTC
TRBV4-1	TRBD2	TRBJ2-7	-	CASSRIVAGARTYEQYF	TGCGCCAGCAGCCGGATCGTAGCGGGAGCCCGCACCTACGAGCAGTACTTC
TRBV5-6	TRBD1	TRBJ1-5	-	CASSYRGWNQPQHF	TGTGCCAGCAGCTACAGGGGATGGAATCAGCCCCAGCATTTT